This T cell receptor beta chain was sequenced during a study of T cell repertoires in cytomegalovirus infection. One entry per CDR3 protein, called by TCRdb with MiXCR from the reads. Of some 170,000 distinct CDR3 sequences in the sample, approximately 17% were seen once. Whole-study findings and limits: Clonotypes of TCR beta that were HLA-C-restricted and CMV-specific dominated the ex vivo response.

The table lists this clonotype with a few counts. Its target is not known. The receptor's source is a human donor in good health (CMV status not recorded). Some clones in this sample may be carry-over from other donors' samples. The sample comprised CD8+ T cells from PBMCs.

In DNA form, the CDR3 reads TGTGCCAGCAGCCCCGGGACAGGGGGCTATGGCTACACCTTC. Its translation is CASSPGTGGYGYTF. The chain has TRBV7-2 and TRBJ1-2, with 11 bases identical to TRBD1. The CDR3 has 14 residues. Germline V lookup: CDR1 SGHTA, CDR2 FQGNSA. V lost 5 bases and J lost 4; bases outside the gene matches: 3.